This T cell receptor beta chain was identified in a study of blood T cell repertoires in COVID-19. Study at large: From T cells, B-cell-depleted T cells, or PBMCs came the material, which was cDNA or gDNA.

Source study methods: Researchers report that nucleated cell counts were estimated from reference gene primer amplification. The protocol was immunoSEQ multiplex PCR, while the TCRdb copy is restricted to in-frame clones and leaves out a portion. That table is the source of V, J and clone size, and D and trimming were worked out from the DNA. The sample has 68,000 or so clones, roughly 85% seen once; the top ten hold about 31%. Germline lookup yields CDR1 SNHLY and CDR2 FYNNEI. The CDR3 covers 14 residues. The V gene lost 7 bases and the J gene lost 4 bases, with 16 bases spanning the gap. Sequencing used peripheral blood. This chain connects TRBV2 to TRBJ1-1, with TRBD1 as a possible D gene (5 bases). This receptor was taken from a human donor in a cohort sampled during active COVID-19. DNA of the CDR3: TGTGCCAGCAAAGGTCAGGGTTCGGGCACTGAAGCTTTCTTT. Translation: CASKGQGSGTEAFF. Based on the CDR3 plus reference TRBV2 and TRBJ1-1, the full variable domain is EPEVTQTPSHQVTQMGQEVILRCVPISNHLYFYWYRQILGQKVEFLVSFYNNEISEKSEIFDDQFSVERPDGSNFTLKIRSTKLEDSAMYFCASKGQGSGTEAFFGQGTRLTVV.